This record looks at one T cell receptor (beta chain) sequence and its context. The junction shows a germline mismatch at one end, possibly a read error. TCRdb used MiXCR to reprocess the RACE reads, holding one entry per CDR3 protein. This table holds 150,000 to 200,000 distinct CDR3 sequences, around 13% found once. Germline CDR1 and CDR2: SQVTM and ANQGSEA. The CDR3 consists of 13 residues. Stated time point: patch test 1, 2 weeks after DPC sensitization. Specified treatment: therapeutic diphenylcyclopropenone sensitization with weekly scalp DPC. This specimen comes from a study of human T cells and chemical hapten exposure. As for the study in general: Patients having alopecia areata, totalis or universalis were mostly female.

V is TRBV29-1 and J is TRBJ2-2; D is perhaps TRBD1 (6 bases). Sequencing used whole blood, obtained in connection with sensitization to the hapten diphenylcyclopropenone (DPC). The source is a woman in her 30s with alopecia areata. Some clones in this sample may be carry-over from other donors' samples. CDR3 loop: CSVAGQSTGELFF. DNA of the CDR3: TGTAGCGTTGCAGGACAGTCCACCGGGGAGCTGTTTTTT.